A selection of T cell receptor beta chains follows, all from one sample in a study of T-cell memory formation after mild COVID-19. TCRdb used MiXCR to reprocess the 5' RACE reads, holding one entry per CDR3 protein. The sample has around 410,000 distinct CDR3 sequences, less than 25% seen once. Specimen: PBMCs or a T cell subset sorted from them (not recorded which). The origin of the receptors is an adult woman who had mild COVID-19 (a few samples of this study predate the infection). Cell type and time point are not known. Both conserved end residues are part of each CDR3. D genes are given only for firm matches. Size values are once, few and many counts, or a class for expanded clones, and some rows have none.

V: TRBV5-1
J: TRBJ1-5
D: .
size: few
DNA: TGCGCCAGCAGCTCACAGGGTGAGCAGCCCCAGCATTTT
CDR3: CASSSQGEQPQHF

V: TRBV30
J: TRBJ1-1
D: .
size: once
DNA: TGTGCCTGGGACAAGGGTGGTGCTGAAGCTTTCTTT
CDR3: CAWDKGGAEAFF

V: TRBV7-8
J: TRBJ2-1
D: TRBD1
size: .
DNA: TGTGCCAGCAGAGGCGGGGGACAGGGGAGCGATGAGCAGTTCTTC
CDR3: CASRGGGQGSDEQFF

V: TRBV20-1
J: TRBJ2-6
D: TRBD1
size: few
DNA: TGCAGTGCTAGGGGGAGGACAGGGGGCCCCTCTGGGGCCAACGTCCTGACTTTC
CDR3: CSARGRTGGPSGANVLTF

V: TRBV11-2
J: TRBJ2-1
D: .
size: few
DNA: TGTGCCAGCAGCTTAGCTCTGCAAACCGAGCAGTTCTTC
CDR3: CASSLALQTEQFF

V: TRBV5-1
J: TRBJ2-5
D: .
size: .
DNA: TGCGCCAGCACCAGGGACCAAGAGACCCAGTACTTC
CDR3: CASTRDQETQYF

V: TRBV7-6
J: TRBJ2-5
D: TRBD1
size: .
DNA: TGTGCCAGCAGCTTACATCGGGACAGGGGGCAAGGAGAGACCCAGTACTTC
CDR3: CASSLHRDRGQGETQYF

V: TRBV5-1
J: TRBJ2-7
D: .
size: many
DNA: TGCGCCAGCAGCTTGGTTCCAGGAGCCTACGAGCAGTACTTC
CDR3: CASSLVPGAYEQYF

V: TRBV5-1
J: TRBJ2-7
D: TRBD1
size: few
DNA: TGCGCCAGCGGGACAGTAGGGGCCTACGAGCAGTACTTC
CDR3: CASGTVGAYEQYF

V: TRBV7-2
J: TRBJ1-2
D: TRBD1
size: .
DNA: TGTGCCAGCAGCCCTAACCCGGGACAGGGAGGATATGGCTACACCTTC
CDR3: CASSPNPGQGGYGYTF

V: TRBV18
J: TRBJ2-5
D: .
size: .
DNA: TGTGCCAGCTCACCACTGTTCGGACAGCAAGAGACCCAGTACTTC
CDR3: CASSPLFGQQETQYF

V: TRBV7-8
J: TRBJ2-3
D: .
size: few
DNA: TGTGCCAGCAGCTTACTAGAATCCACAGATACGCAGTATTTT
CDR3: CASSLLESTDTQYF

V: TRBV2
J: TRBJ1-2
D: TRBD1
size: few
DNA: TGTGCCAGCAGTGAAAAGTCCCTTTGGAGGGGGCCCAGCTATGGCTACACCTTC
CDR3: CASSEKSLWRGPSYGYTF

V: TRBV9
J: TRBJ2-3
D: .
size: .
DNA: TGTGCCAGCAGCGCCGGGATCGGCACAGATACGCAGTATTTT
CDR3: CASSAGIGTDTQYF

V: TRBV11-2
J: TRBJ1-5
D: .
size: few
DNA: TGTGCCAGCAGCTTAGAGCCACTTAAGCCCCAGCATTTT
CDR3: CASSLEPLKPQHF

V: TRBV20-1
J: TRBJ2-7
D: .
size: few
DNA: TGCAGTGCTACGTTTCTAAGCGGGCGCTCCTACGAGCAGTACTTC
CDR3: CSATFLSGRSYEQYF

V: TRBV14
J: TRBJ2-2
D: .
size: .
DNA: TGTGCCAGCAGCCAAGACCCAGCCCACCAAAAAGAGAACACCGGGGAGCTGTTTTTT
CDR3: CASSQDPAHQKENTGELFF

V: TRBV7-8
J: TRBJ1-1
D: TRBD1
size: few
DNA: TGTGCCAGCAGCCTGACAGGGGCCCCTAAGACTGAAGCTTTCTTT
CDR3: CASSLTGAPKTEAFF

V: TRBV7-7
J: TRBJ2-7
D: TRBD1
size: .
DNA: TGTGCTAGCAGCCGAGAAGACAGGGGTTGGCACTACGAGCAGTACTTC
CDR3: CASSREDRGWHYEQYF

V: TRBV15
J: TRBJ2-7
D: .
size: few
DNA: TGTGCCACCAGCAGAGACAGGGACTACGAGCAGTACTTC
CDR3: CATSRDRDYEQYF

V: TRBV3-1
J: TRBJ1-5
D: .
size: .
DNA: TGTGCCAGCAGCCAAGGGTCGGGTTATCAGCCCCAGCATTTT
CDR3: CASSQGSGYQPQHF

V: TRBV13
J: TRBJ2-1
D: TRBD2
size: few
DNA: TGTGCCAGCAGCTCCGCTGGTAGCGGGGGGTCATACAATGAGCAGTTCTTC
CDR3: CASSSAGSGGSYNEQFF

V: TRBV20-1
J: TRBJ2-3
D: TRBD2
size: .
DNA: TGCAGTGCTGCGAGCGGGAGGGGCACAGATACGCAGTATTTT
CDR3: CSAASGRGTDTQYF

V: TRBV7-2
J: TRBJ2-1
D: .
size: few
DNA: TGTGCCAGCAGCTTGGGACTCCTAGCGAACAATGAGCAGTTCTTC
CDR3: CASSLGLLANNEQFF

V: TRBV5-1
J: TRBJ2-7
D: .
size: .
DNA: TGCGCCAGCAGCTTGGGGCCGGGGGACGAGGGAGAGCAGTACTTC
CDR3: CASSLGPGDEGEQYF

V: TRBV7-9
J: TRBJ2-5
D: .
size: .
DNA: TGTGCCAGCAGCTTGGTCGGCAGGGGAGTGGAGACCCAGTACTTC
CDR3: CASSLVGRGVETQYF

V: TRBV20-1
J: TRBJ2-1
D: .
size: few
DNA: TGCAGTGCTAGAGGGCTTAGGGCTCCCCCAGATGAGCAGTTCTTC
CDR3: CSARGLRAPPDEQFF

V: TRBV6-2/TRBV6-3
J: TRBJ2-1
D: .
size: .
DNA: TGTGCCAGCAGTTACGAGTCCTATAGCTCCTACAATGAGCAGTTCTTC
CDR3: CASSYESYSSYNEQFF

V: TRBV20-1
J: TRBJ2-3
D: .
size: few
DNA: TGCAGTGCTCGTAAGGACCACACAGATACGCAGTATTTT
CDR3: CSARKDHTDTQYF

V: TRBV6-5
J: TRBJ1-4
D: .
size: .
DNA: TGTGCCAGCAGTTACGTGACAGCGGATGAAAAACTGTTTTTT
CDR3: CASSYVTADEKLFF

V: TRBV5-1
J: TRBJ2-1
D: TRBD2
size: few
DNA: TGCGCCAGCAGCTTGGCAGGGACTAGCGGGGGAGTCAATGAGCAGTTCTTC
CDR3: CASSLAGTSGGVNEQFF